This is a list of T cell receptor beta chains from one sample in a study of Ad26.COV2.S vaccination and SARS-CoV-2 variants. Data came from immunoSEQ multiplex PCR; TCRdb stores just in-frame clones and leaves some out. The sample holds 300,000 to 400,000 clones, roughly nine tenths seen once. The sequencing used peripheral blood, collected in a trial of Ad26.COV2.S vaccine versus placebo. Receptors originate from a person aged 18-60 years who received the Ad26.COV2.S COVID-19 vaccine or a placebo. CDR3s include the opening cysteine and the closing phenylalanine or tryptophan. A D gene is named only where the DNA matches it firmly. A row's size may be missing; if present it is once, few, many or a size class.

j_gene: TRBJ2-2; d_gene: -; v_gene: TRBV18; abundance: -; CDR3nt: TGTGCCAGCTCACCAGGAGAAGAGCATTGGTCCACCGGGGAGCTGTTTTTT; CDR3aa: CASSPGEEHWSTGELFF
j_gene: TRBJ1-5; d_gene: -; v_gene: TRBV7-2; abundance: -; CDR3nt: TGTGCCAGCAGCTTAGTCGCGTATAGCAATCAGCCCCAGCATTTT; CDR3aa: CASSLVAYSNQPQHF
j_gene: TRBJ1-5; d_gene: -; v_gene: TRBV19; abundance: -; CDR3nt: TGTGCCAGTACGGCGGAGGGTATTTGGCAGCCCCAGCATTTT; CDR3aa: CASTAEGIWQPQHF
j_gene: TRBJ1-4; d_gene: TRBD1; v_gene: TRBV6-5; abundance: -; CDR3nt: TGTGCCAGCAAAATGCGGACAGGGTTTAATGAAAAACTGTTTTTT; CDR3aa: CASKMRTGFNEKLFF
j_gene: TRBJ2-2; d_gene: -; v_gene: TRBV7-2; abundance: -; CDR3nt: TGTGCCAGCAGCCCCCGGGACTCCTCAATAACCGGGGAGCTGTTTTTT; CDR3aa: CASSPRDSSITGELFF
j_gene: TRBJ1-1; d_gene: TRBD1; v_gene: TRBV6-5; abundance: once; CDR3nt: TGTGCCAGCAGTTACGGGACAGGTGAAGCTTTCTTT; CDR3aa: CASSYGTGEAFF
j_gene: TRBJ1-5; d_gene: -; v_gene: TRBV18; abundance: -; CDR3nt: TGTGCCAGCTCACCGCAGGCAGTTAGCAATCAGCCCCAGCATTTT; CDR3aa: CASSPQAVSNQPQHF
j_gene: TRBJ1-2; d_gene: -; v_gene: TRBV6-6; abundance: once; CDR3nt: TGTGCCAGCAGTTACGTCCAGGTCTCACCCTATGGCTACACCTTC; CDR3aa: CASSYVQVSPYGYTF
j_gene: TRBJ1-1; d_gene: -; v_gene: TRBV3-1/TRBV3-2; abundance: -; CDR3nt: TGTGCCAGCAGCCAAGGGTTGGTGAACACTGAAGCTTTCTTT; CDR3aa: CASSQGLVNTEAFF
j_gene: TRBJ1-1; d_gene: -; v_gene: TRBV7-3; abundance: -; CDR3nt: TGTGCCAGCAGCCCACGGATGAACACTGAAGCTTTCTTT; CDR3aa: CASSPRMNTEAFF
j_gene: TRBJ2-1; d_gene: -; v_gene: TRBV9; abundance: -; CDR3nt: TGTGCCAGCAGCTATGCCGGGGCCATCTACAATGAGCAGTTCTTC; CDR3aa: CASSYAGAIYNEQFF
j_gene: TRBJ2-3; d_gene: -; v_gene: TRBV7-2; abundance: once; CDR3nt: TGTGCCAGCAGCCCCCCAACCACAGATACGCAGTATTTT; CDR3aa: CASSPPTTDTQYF
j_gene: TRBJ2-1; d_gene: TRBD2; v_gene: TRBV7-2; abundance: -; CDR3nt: TGTGCCACCCGTTTCTCCAGCGGGGAGGGTAATGAGCAGTTCTTC; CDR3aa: CATRFSSGEGNEQFF
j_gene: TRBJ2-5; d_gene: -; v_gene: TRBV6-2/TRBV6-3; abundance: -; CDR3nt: TGTGCCAGCAGTTACGCGGGACTGGGCGACCGGGAGACCCAGTACTTC; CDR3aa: CASSYAGLGDRETQYF
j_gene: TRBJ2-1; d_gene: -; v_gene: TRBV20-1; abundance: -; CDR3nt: TGCAGTGCTAGTTTTGCAGACTACAATGAGCAGTTCTTC; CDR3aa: CSASFADYNEQFF
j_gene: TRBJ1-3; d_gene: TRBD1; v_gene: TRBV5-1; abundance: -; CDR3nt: TGCGCCAGCACCGAAACAGGGGGCCCTGGAAACACCATATATTTT; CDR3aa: CASTETGGPGNTIYF
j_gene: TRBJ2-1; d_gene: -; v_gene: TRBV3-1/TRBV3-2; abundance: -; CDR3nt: TGTGCCAGCAGCCCCACTCTCGAAAGCTCCTACAATGAGCAGTTCTTC; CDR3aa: CASSPTLESSYNEQFF
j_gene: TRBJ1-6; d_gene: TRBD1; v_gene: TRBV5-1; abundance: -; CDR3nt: TGCGCCAGCAGAGATGGAAGGGGGCATAATTCACCCCTCCACTTT; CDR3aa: CASRDGRGHNSPLHF
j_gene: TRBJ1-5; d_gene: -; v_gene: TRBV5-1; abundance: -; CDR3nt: TGCGCCAGCAGCTTGTCTGGAGGGGCTTATAGCAATCAGCCCCAGCATTTT; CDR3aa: CASSLSGGAYSNQPQHF
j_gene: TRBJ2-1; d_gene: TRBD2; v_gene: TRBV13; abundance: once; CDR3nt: TGTGCCAGCAGCTTATTTCGGCTAGCGGGACGGGACAATGAGCAGTTCTTC; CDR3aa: CASSLFRLAGRDNEQFF
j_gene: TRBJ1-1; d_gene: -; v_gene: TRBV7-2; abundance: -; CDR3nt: TGTGCCAGCAGCTTAACGGGTGGCACTGAAGCTTTCTTT; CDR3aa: CASSLTGGTEAFF
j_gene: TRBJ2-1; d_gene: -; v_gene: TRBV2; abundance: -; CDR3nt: TGTGCCAGCAGTGAAATGGATGAGCAGTTCTTC; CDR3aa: CASSEMDEQFF
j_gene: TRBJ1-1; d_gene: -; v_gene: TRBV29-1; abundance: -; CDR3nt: TGCAGCGTTGGTTCTGGGGCTGTAAGCACTGAAGCTTTCTTT; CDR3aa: CSVGSGAVSTEAFF
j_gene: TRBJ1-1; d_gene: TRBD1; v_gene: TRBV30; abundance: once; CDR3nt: TGTGCCTGGAGTCTTACAGGGGGTTGGACTGAAGCTTTCTTT; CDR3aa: CAWSLTGGWTEAFF
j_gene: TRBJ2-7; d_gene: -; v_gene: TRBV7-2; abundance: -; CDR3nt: TGTGCCAGCAGCGTCCTTTCGACAGGAAACTCCTACGAGCAGTACTTC; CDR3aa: CASSVLSTGNSYEQYF
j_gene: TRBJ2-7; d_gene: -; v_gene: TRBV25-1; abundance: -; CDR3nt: TGTGCCAGCAGTGACACCCCGGGACTGAACTACGAGCAGTACTTC; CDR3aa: CASSDTPGLNYEQYF
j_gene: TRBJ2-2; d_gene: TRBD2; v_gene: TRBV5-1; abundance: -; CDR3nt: TGCGCCAGCAGCTTACCACTAGCGGGGGACACCGGGGAGCTGTTTTTT; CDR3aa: CASSLPLAGDTGELFF
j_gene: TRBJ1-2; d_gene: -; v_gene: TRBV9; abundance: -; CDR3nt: TGTGCCAGCAGCCCGCATTGGGGAGAGGCCGACTATGGCTACACCTTC; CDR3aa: CASSPHWGEADYGYTF
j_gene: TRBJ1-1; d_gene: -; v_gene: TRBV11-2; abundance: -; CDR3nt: TGTGCCAGCAGCTCGCTGAGCCAAGGAATGAACACTGAAGCTTTCTTT; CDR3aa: CASSSLSQGMNTEAFF
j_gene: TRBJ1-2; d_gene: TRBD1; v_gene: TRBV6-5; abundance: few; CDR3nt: TGTGCCAGCATCGGACAGGCCGAGGGGAATGGCTACACCTTC; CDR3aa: CASIGQAEGNGYTF
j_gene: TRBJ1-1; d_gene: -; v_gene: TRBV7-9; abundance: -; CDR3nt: TGTGCCAGCAGCTTACAAAACACTGAAGCTTTCTTT; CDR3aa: CASSLQNTEAFF
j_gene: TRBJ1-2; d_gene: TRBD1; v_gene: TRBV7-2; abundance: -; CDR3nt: TGTGCCAGCAGCCCCCAAGCTAGGGGGCAGCGCTATGGCTACACCTTC; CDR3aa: CASSPQARGQRYGYTF
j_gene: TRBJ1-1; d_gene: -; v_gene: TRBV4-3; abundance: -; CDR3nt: TGCGCCAGCAGTCTTATCATGGGGAGCCCGAACACTGAAGCTTTCTTT; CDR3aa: CASSLIMGSPNTEAFF
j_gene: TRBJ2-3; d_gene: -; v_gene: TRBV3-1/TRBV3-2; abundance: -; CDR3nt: TGTGCCAGCAGCCAATCTTCGAACACAGATACGCAGTATTTT; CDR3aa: CASSQSSNTDTQYF
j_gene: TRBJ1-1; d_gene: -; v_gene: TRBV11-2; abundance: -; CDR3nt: TGTGCCAGCAGCTACGATGGGACACCTAACACTGAAGCTTTCTTT; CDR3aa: CASSYDGTPNTEAFF
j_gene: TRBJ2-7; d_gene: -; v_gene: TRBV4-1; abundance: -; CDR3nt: TGCGCCAGCAGCCAAGAGGTGACACAGGGCTACGAGCAGTACTTC; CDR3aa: CASSQEVTQGYEQYF
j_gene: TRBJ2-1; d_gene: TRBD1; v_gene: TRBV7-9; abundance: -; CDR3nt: TGTGCCAGCAGCCGGGGACAGGATTACTACAATGAGCAGTTCTTC; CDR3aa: CASSRGQDYYNEQFF
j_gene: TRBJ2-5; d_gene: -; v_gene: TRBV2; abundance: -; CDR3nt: TGTGCCAGCAGTGGAGTTTTGCGGTTGGAGACCCAGTACTTC; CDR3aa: CASSGVLRLETQYF
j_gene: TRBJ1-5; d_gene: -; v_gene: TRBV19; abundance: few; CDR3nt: TGTGCCAGTACCCTCATTTGGGGCAATCAGCCCCAGCATTTT; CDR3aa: CASTLIWGNQPQHF
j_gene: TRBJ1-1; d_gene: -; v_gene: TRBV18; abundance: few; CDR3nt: TGTGCCAGTCTAAAGTTGGCTTATAGGATGGGATTCGGAGCTTTCTTT; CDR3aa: CASLKLAYRMGFGAFF
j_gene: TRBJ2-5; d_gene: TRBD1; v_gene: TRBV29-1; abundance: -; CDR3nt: TGCAGCGTTGACCGGACAGGGAGCCAAGAGACCCAGTACTTC; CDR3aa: CSVDRTGSQETQYF
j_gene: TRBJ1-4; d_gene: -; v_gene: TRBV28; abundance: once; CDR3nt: TGTGCCAGCAGGGGTTTTAATGAAAAACTGTTTTTT; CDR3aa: CASRGFNEKLFF
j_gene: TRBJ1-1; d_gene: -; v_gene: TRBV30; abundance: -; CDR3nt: TGTGCCTGGAGTGTACGGGGGGCGCGTACTGAAGCTTTCTTT; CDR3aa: CAWSVRGARTEAFF
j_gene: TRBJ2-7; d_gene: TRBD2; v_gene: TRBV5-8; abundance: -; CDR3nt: TGTGCCAGCAGCCCCGTGGGGGGGTGGCAGTACTTC; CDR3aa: CASSPVGGWQYF
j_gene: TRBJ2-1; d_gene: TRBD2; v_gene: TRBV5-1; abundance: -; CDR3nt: TGCGCCAGCAGCTTGGAGGGGCTAGCGGGAGCTGAGCAGTTCTTC; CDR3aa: CASSLEGLAGAEQFF
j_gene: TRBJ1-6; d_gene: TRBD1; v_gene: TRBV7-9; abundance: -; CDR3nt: TGTGCCAGCAGCTTAGCAGACAGGGGTTATTCACCCCTCCACTTT; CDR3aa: CASSLADRGYSPLHF
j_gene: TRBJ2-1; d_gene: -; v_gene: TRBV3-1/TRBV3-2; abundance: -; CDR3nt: TGTGCCAGCAGCCGGGGAGGTCCCAATGAGCAGTTCTTC; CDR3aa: CASSRGGPNEQFF
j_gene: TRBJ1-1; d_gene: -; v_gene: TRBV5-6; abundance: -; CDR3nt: TGTGCCAGCAGCGCGGGGGCCCGCGCTGAAGCTTTCTTT; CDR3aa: CASSAGARAEAFF
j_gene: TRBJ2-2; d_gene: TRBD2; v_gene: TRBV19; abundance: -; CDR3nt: TGTGCCAGTAGTTCTAGCGGGGGCCCGAACACCGGGGAGCTGTTTTTT; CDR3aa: CASSSSGGPNTGELFF
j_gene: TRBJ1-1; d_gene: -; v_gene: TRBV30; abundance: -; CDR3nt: TGTGCCTGGAAGTCCACCACTGAAGCTTTCTTT; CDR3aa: CAWKSTTEAFF